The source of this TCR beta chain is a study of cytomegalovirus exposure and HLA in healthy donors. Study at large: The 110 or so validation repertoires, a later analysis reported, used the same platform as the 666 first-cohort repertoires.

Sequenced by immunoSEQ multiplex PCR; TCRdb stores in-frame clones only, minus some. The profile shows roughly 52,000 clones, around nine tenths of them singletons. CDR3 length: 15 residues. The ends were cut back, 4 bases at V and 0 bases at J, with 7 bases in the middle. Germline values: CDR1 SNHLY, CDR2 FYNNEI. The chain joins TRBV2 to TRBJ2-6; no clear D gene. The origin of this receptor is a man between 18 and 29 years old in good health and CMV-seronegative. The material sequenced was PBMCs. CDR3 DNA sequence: TGTGCCAGCAGTGGCGGTAACTCTGGGGCCAACGTCCTGACTTTC. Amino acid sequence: CASSGGNSGANVLTF.